Listed below are T cell receptor beta chains from one sample, sequenced in a study of beta chain features in type 1 diabetes. Profiled with immunoSEQ multiplex PCR; TCRdb holds only in-frame clones, not every one. The sample carries 900,000 or so clones, roughly a sixth recorded once. The source material was naive CD4+ T cells from blood. Receptor source: a woman between 18 and 29 years old in good health. CDR3s include the opening cysteine and the closing phenylalanine or tryptophan. A D gene is named only where the DNA matches it firmly. Not every row has a clone size; where given, it reads once, few, many or a size class.

J | D | V | size | DNA | CDR3
TRBJ2-5 | NA | TRBV28 | few | TGTGCCAGCAGTTTAAGCAGGGTGATAGTGTCGGCCCAGTACTTC | CASSLSRVIVSAQYF
TRBJ2-3 | NA | TRBV11-1 | NA | TGTGCCAGCAGCTCTGGGATGGGGGAGACAGATACGCAGTATTTT | CASSSGMGETDTQYF
TRBJ2-1 | NA | TRBV5-4 | NA | TGTGCCAGCAGCTTGGCCGCAAGGAATGAGCAGTTCTTC | CASSLAARNEQFF
TRBJ1-1 | NA | TRBV5-4 | NA | TGTGCCAGCAGCGAACTCACAGGGAGGTACACTGAAGCTTTCTTT | CASSELTGRYTEAFF
TRBJ2-3 | TRBD1 | TRBV28 | NA | TGTGCCAGCAGTTTATTTCAAGGGGGCGAAACAGATACGCAGTATTTT | CASSLFQGGETDTQYF
TRBJ2-3 | NA | TRBV10-3 | NA | TGTGCCATCAGTGAAAGAAGATCGACGCAGTATTTT | CAISERRSTQYF
TRBJ2-7 | TRBD2 | TRBV29-1 | NA | TGCAGCGCTCGGACTAGCGGGAGGTTCGAGCAGTACTTC | CSARTSGRFEQYF
TRBJ2-5 | NA | TRBV11-1 | NA | TGTGCCAGCAGCTTAGTCATGACAGGAGTCAAGGAGACCCAGTACTTC | CASSLVMTGVKETQYF
TRBJ1-5 | TRBD1 | TRBV27 | few | TGTGCCAGCAGTTACCAACTGAATCCGGGACAGGGTGGGCAGCCCCAGCATTTT | CASSYQLNPGQGGQPQHF
TRBJ2-2 | NA | TRBV19 | few | TGTGCCAGTAGTACCCGGGCAGACACCGGGGAGCTGTTTTTT | CASSTRADTGELFF
TRBJ2-1 | TRBD2 | TRBV7-3 | NA | TGTGCCAGCAGCCCGGGACTAGCGGTGTACAATGAGCAGTTCTTC | CASSPGLAVYNEQFF
TRBJ2-3 | NA | TRBV9 | NA | TGTGCCAGCAGCGTAGCCCCGGGTACTAGCACAGATACGCAGTATTTT | CASSVAPGTSTDTQYF
TRBJ2-1 | TRBD2 | TRBV4-1 | NA | TGCGCCACGGGGGGTTTTCGGGAGCGTGAGCAGTTCTTC | CATGGFREREQFF
TRBJ1-3 | NA | TRBV11-2 | once | TGTGCCAGCAGCTTTACGGACTCTGGAAACACCATATATTTT | CASSFTDSGNTIYF
TRBJ1-4 | TRBD1 | TRBV11-2 | NA | TGTGCCAGCAGCCCACGGGGACAGGGTGAAAAACTGTTTTTT | CASSPRGQGEKLFF
TRBJ2-7 | NA | TRBV7-2 | NA | TGTGCCAGCAGCTTAGCCCACTACGACGAGCAGTACTTC | CASSLAHYDEQYF
TRBJ1-5 | NA | TRBV5-6 | few | TGTGCCAGCAGCCCGGACCCGGGACAGCCCCAGCATTTT | CASSPDPGQPQHF
TRBJ1-1 | TRBD1 | TRBV18 | NA | TGTGCCAGCTCACCACAGGGGGCAATGAACACTGAAGCTTTCTTT | CASSPQGAMNTEAFF
TRBJ2-7 | NA | TRBV7-2 | NA | TGTGCCAGCAGCTTAGATGGGGGGCCCTACGAGCAGTACTTC | CASSLDGGPYEQYF
TRBJ1-2 | NA | TRBV6-1 | NA | TGTGCCAGCAGTTTACAGGAAAACTATGGCTACACCTTC | CASSLQENYGYTF
TRBJ1-1 | NA | TRBV5-4 | NA | TGTGCCAGCAGTCGGCAGGACGCTGAAGCTTTCTTT | CASSRQDAEAFF
TRBJ2-5 | NA | TRBV19 | few | TGTGCCACTAGCCCGGGACTGGAGGGAGAGACCCAGTACTTC | CATSPGLEGETQYF
TRBJ2-7 | NA | TRBV11-2 | few | TGTGCCAGCAGCTTAGCGCGCTACTCCTACGAGCAGTACTTC | CASSLARYSYEQYF
TRBJ2-7 | TRBD2 | TRBV7-2 | NA | TGTGCCAGCAGCTTAATGACGGGAGGGTACGAGCAGTACTTC | CASSLMTGGYEQYF
TRBJ1-4 | NA | TRBV11-1 | NA | TGTGCCAGCAGCTATCGAGGCCTCTCCCCTGAAAAACTGTTTTTT | CASSYRGLSPEKLFF
TRBJ2-3 | TRBD1 | TRBV7-2 | NA | TGTGCCAGCAGCTCCAGACAGGGGAGCACAGATACGCAGTATTTT | CASSSRQGSTDTQYF
TRBJ2-7 | TRBD2 | TRBV7-2 | few | TGTGCCAGCAGCTTAGCCGGCGGGAGCTACTACGAGCAGTACTTC | CASSLAGGSYYEQYF
TRBJ2-7 | TRBD1 | TRBV5-1 | few | TGCGCCAGCAGCTTGGCCCCCGGGACAGGGACCTACGAGCAGTACTTC | CASSLAPGTGTYEQYF
TRBJ2-7 | NA | TRBV5-4 | NA | TGTGCCAGCAGCTTGGCATCCGAGGGATCCTACGAGCAGTACTTC | CASSLASEGSYEQYF
TRBJ2-7 | TRBD2 | TRBV5-4 | few | TGTGCCAGCAGCTTGGAGAGCGGGACTCACTACGAGCAGTACTTC | CASSLESGTHYEQYF
TRBJ1-2 | NA | TRBV6-6 | few | TGTGCCAGCAGTTACTCATGGGATGGCTACACCTTC | CASSYSWDGYTF
TRBJ1-2 | NA | TRBV28 | NA | TGTGCCAGCACCACCCCCGCGTCAGATGGCTACACCTTC | CASTTPASDGYTF
TRBJ2-3 | NA | TRBV18 | NA | TGTGCCAGCTCACCACTCAGCACAGATACGCAGTATTTT | CASSPLSTDTQYF
TRBJ2-7 | NA | TRBV28 | NA | TGTGCCAGCAGTTTCGTCGGGTTGCGATACGAGCAGTACTTC | CASSFVGLRYEQYF
TRBJ1-5 | TRBD1 | TRBV28 | NA | TGTGCCAGCAGCCGACAGGGGGAGGGCAATCAGCCCCAGCATTTT | CASSRQGEGNQPQHF
TRBJ2-3 | TRBD2 | TRBV10-3 | few | TGTGCCATCAGTGGAGGATCTAGCGGGAGACGCACAGATACGCAGTATTTT | CAISGGSSGRRTDTQYF
TRBJ2-1 | TRBD2 | TRBV5-1 | few | TGCGCCAGCAGCGGGGTAGCGGGAGGGACGACCAAGCAGTTCTTC | CASSGVAGGTTKQFF
TRBJ1-2 | NA | TRBV5-1 | NA | TGCGCCAGCAGCCTATTCCGGGCAACGAGGGGCTATGGCTACACCTTC | CASSLFRATRGYGYTF
TRBJ1-1 | NA | TRBV2 | few | TGTGCCAGCCAGGTGTCAGGGCGCGGCACTGAAGCTTTCTTT | CASQVSGRGTEAFF
TRBJ2-3 | TRBD2 | TRBV28 | few | TGTGCCAGCAGTTCCACCGGGAGGCCGCAAGATACGCAGTATTTT | CASSSTGRPQDTQYF
TRBJ2-7 | TRBD2 | TRBV5-5 | few | TGTGCCAGCAGCTTGGTCGGGGCGGGAGCTTCTCGCGAGCAGTACTTC | CASSLVGAGASREQYF
TRBJ2-7 | NA | TRBV7-9 | few | TGTGCCAGCAGCTTAGAAATCGGGACCGAGCAGTACTTC | CASSLEIGTEQYF
TRBJ2-2 | NA | TRBV5-1 | few | TGCGCCAGCAGCGAACTAGCCGACACCGGGGAGCTGTTTTTT | CASSELADTGELFF
TRBJ2-1 | NA | TRBV28 | NA | TGTGCCAGCACGGGGGTGGACTACAATGAGCAGTTCTTC | CASTGVDYNEQFF
TRBJ2-7 | NA | TRBV19 | few | TGTGCCAGTAGTACTCCGGACCGCGACGAGCAGTACTTC | CASSTPDRDEQYF
TRBJ2-6 | NA | TRBV5-1 | few | TGCGCCAGCAAAGTTGTACCATCGGCTGGGGCCAACGTCCTGACTTTC | CASKVVPSAGANVLTF
TRBJ2-6 | NA | TRBV18 | NA | TGTGCCAGCTCACCAGCAGGGTCTGGGGCCAACGTCCTGACTTTC | CASSPAGSGANVLTF
TRBJ2-7 | NA | TRBV11-2 | NA | TGTGCCAGCAGCTTATTTCCAGGGGGGAATTTCTACGAGCAGTACTTC | CASSLFPGGNFYEQYF
TRBJ2-3 | NA | TRBV5-4 | NA | TGTGCCAGCAGCTTGAAAGCGGCTAGCACAGATACGCAGTATTTT | CASSLKAASTDTQYF
TRBJ2-1 | TRBD2 | TRBV7-2 | NA | TGTGCCAGCAGCTTATTGCTAGCGGGAGGTTTTGAGCAGTTCTTC | CASSLLLAGGFEQFF
TRBJ1-4 | NA | TRBV28 | NA | TGTGCCAGCAGTTTCCCTACTCAGGGGAAGTGGGCAACTAATGAAAAACTGTTTTTT | CASSFPTQGKWATNEKLFF
TRBJ2-1 | NA | TRBV7-9 | NA | TGTGCCAGCAGCTCACCAAGACTAGTTTTCAATGAGCAGTTCTTC | CASSSPRLVFNEQFF
TRBJ2-2 | NA | TRBV4-3 | few | TGCGCCAGCAGCCAAGAGCCTCTCCAGGGGACCGGGGAGCTGTTTTTT | CASSQEPLQGTGELFF
TRBJ2-5 | NA | TRBV5-4 | few | TGTGCCAGCAGCCAGAGCGGTCAAGAGACCCAGTACTTC | CASSQSGQETQYF
TRBJ2-5 | NA | TRBV18 | NA | TGTGCCAGCTCACGTAGACAAGCAGAGACCCAGTACTTC | CASSRRQAETQYF
TRBJ2-7 | TRBD1 | TRBV15 | NA | TGTGCCACCAGCCGGTACAGGGGGCACTACGAGCAGTACTTC | CATSRYRGHYEQYF
TRBJ1-4 | NA | TRBV5-6 | few | TGTGCCAGCAGCGCAGGGAGTACCGAAGGGAGAAGTGAAAAACTGTTTTTT | CASSAGSTEGRSEKLFF
TRBJ2-1 | TRBD2 | TRBV5-6 | few | TGTGCCAGCAGCCCCGACGGGAGGGCCTCCTACAATGAGCAGTTCTTC | CASSPDGRASYNEQFF